The 31 T cell receptor beta chains below were found in one sample sequenced in a study of blood T cell repertoires in COVID-19. Using immunoSEQ multiplex PCR, the repertoire was profiled, and TCRdb retains in-frame clones only, with some absent. The sample holds about 180,000 clones; around 86% are singletons and the top ten take under 3%. The specimen was peripheral blood. The receptors shown here come from a woman aged 30 to 39 with active or convalescent COVID-19.

V and J are TRBV20-1 and TRBJ2-2; weak D call: TRBD1 (5 bases). Per germline, CDR1 DFQATT and CDR2 SNEGSKA (reference sequence). Trimming pared 3 bases from V and 13 bases from J, leaving 18 bases between. The CDR3 spans 13 residues. For the CDR3, the DNA is TGCAGTGCTAGTCCCTTAACTCAGGGTGGGCTGTTTTTT. Amino acid sequence: CSASPLTQGGLFF.

The chain couples TRBV21-1 to TRBJ2-3; TRBD2, the D gene given by the table, was not confirmed from the DNA. TRBV21-1 is a pseudogene. This CDR3 contains 14 residues. The chain's CDR3 is CASRTRLHTDTQYF. CDR3 bases: TGTGCCAGCAGAACTCGACTGCACACAGATACGCAGTATTTT.

J is TRBJ2-3 and V is TRBV27; 8 bases fit TRBD2. The germline gives CDR1 MNHEY, CDR2 SMNVEV (reference sequence). The CDR3 has 17 amino acids. Trimming at V came to 8 bases and at J to 3 bases, leaving 16 bases not matched to a gene. In DNA, the CDR3 is TGTGCCAGCTGGCCGGAGGGCGGGAGGAGTGGGACAGATACGCAGTATTTT. As protein: CASWPEGGRSGTDTQYF.

This clone was detected only once. The chain uses TRBV2 and TRBJ2-3; D remains ambiguous. This CDR3 has 11 residues. Trimming cost V 7 bases and J 5 bases, with 7 bases left between them. Germline CDR1 reads SNHLY; CDR2 reads FYNNEI. The CDR3 spells CASKSGDTQYF. The CDR3 DNA is TGTGCCAGCAAATCGGGAGATACGCAGTATTTT.

The chain is built from TRBV30 and TRBJ2-3, with D maybe TRBD1 (5 bases). V was clipped by 3 bases and J by 8 bases, with 12 bases between them. Germline CDR1 and CDR2: GTSNPN and SVGIG (reference sequence). CDR3 length: 12 amino acids. CDR3 loop: CAWSANQGTQYF. The DNA of the CDR3 is TGTGCCTGGAGCGCAAACCAGGGTACGCAGTATTTT.

The chain links TRBV13 to TRBJ1-5; no clear D gene. Trimming took off 0 bases at V and 5 bases at J, with 8 bases between the two ends. Germline V gene lookup returns CDR1 PRHDT and CDR2 FYEKMQ (reference sequence). The length of the CDR3 is 14 residues. The chain's CDR3 is CASSLGQVDQPQHF. The CDR3 nucleotides are TGTGCCAGCAGCTTAGGGCAGGTCGATCAGCCCCAGCATTTT.

V usage is TRBV6-5 and J usage is TRBJ1-4; D not resolved. This CDR3 region has 14 residues. CDR1 and CDR2 from the germline V gene are MNHEY and SVGAGI. The V and J ends lost 2 bases and 6 bases respectively, with 10 bases between them. The CDR3 here is CASSYAPRDEKLFF. DNA of the CDR3: TGTGCCAGCAGTTACGCCCCCCGGGATGAAAAACTGTTTTTT.

This clone was observed a handful of times. The CDR3 DNA reads TGTGCCACAGGGGACAATCAGCCCCAGCATTTT. Its protein is CATGDNQPQHF. The rearrangement links TRBV24-1 to TRBJ1-5; TRBD1 might be the D (5 bases). This CDR3 has 11 amino acids. CDR1 and CDR2 (germline): KGHDR, SFDVKD. V gave up 10 bases and J gave up 3 bases, with 6 bases separating them.

The J gene is TRBJ2-7, the V gene TRBV6-1; TRBD1 is a possible D gene (5 bases). This CDR3 is 15 amino acids long. The V gene's germline CDR1 is MNHNS and CDR2 SASEGT. V was pared by 2 bases and J by 2 bases, with 13 bases between. As DNA, the CDR3 is TGTGCCAGCAGTGAAAGCAGGACATCTCCCTACGAGCAGTACTTC. It is translated as CASSESRTSPYEQYF.

The chain has TRBV28 and TRBJ1-2, with 10 bases matching TRBD1. V dropped 6 bases and J dropped 7; count of bases not matched to a gene: 5. Germline V gene data show CDR1 as MDHEN and CDR2 as SYDVKM. The CDR3 contains 13 residues. The CDR3 spells CASSLGDRGGYTF. The CDR3 nucleotides read TGTGCCAGCAGCCTCGGGGACAGGGGTGGCTACACCTTC.

The chain uses TRBV28 and TRBJ1-4, with D tentatively TRBD1 (5 bases). The V end lost 6 bases, the J end lost 8 bases, and 16 bases lay between the germline ends. This CDR3 has 14 residues. Germline V lookup: CDR1 MDHEN, CDR2 SYDVKM. The CDR3 is CASRGRRSDEKLFF. For the CDR3, the DNA is TGTGCCAGCAGGGGGCGGCGGAGTGACGAAAAACTGTTTTTT.

The chain links TRBV9 to TRBJ2-3; 7 bases align to TRBD2. Germline assignment: CDR1 SGDLS and CDR2 YYNGEE. Germline trimming cut 0 bases from V and 1 base from J; bases unmatched to any gene: 8. The CDR3 has 17 residues. The CDR3 reads CASSVGERGRGTDTQYF. CDR3 in DNA: TGTGCCAGCAGCGTAGGTGAGCGGGGTCGAGGCACAGATACGCAGTATTTT. Based on the CDR3 plus reference TRBV9 and TRBJ2-3, the full variable domain is DSGVTQTPKHLITATGQRVTLRCSPRSGDLSVYWYQQSLDQGLQFLIQYYNGEERAKGNILERFSAQQFPDLHSELNLSSLELGDSALYFCASSVGERGRGTDTQYFGPGTRLTVL.

The CDR3 here is CASSSSENYNEQFF. DNA of the CDR3: TGTGCCAGCAGCTCTAGCGAGAACTACAATGAGCAGTTCTTC. V and J are TRBV7-9 and TRBJ2-1, with D possibly matching TRBD2 (6 bases). This CDR3 region has 14 residues. CDR1 and CDR2 (germline): SEHNR, FQNEAQ (reference sequence). V was pared by 4 bases and J by 3 bases, with 10 bases between.

The genes are TRBV5-6 and TRBJ1-4; TRBD1 matches 7 bases. The CDR3 has 15 residues. The germline gives CDR1 SGHDT, CDR2 YYEEEE. The J segment lost 8 bases and the V segment lost 7 bases, leaving 14 bases of the junction unmatched. CDR3 loop: CASGNIRGAGEKLFF. DNA of the CDR3: TGTGCCAGCGGGAATATCAGGGGGGCAGGGGAAAAACTGTTTTTT.

This clone was seen more than once but under ten times. The CDR3 loop is CAISANSGSSYNEQFF. The CDR3 DNA follows: TGTGCCATCAGTGCTAATAGCGGATCCTCCTACAATGAGCAGTTCTTC. The J gene is TRBJ2-1, the V gene TRBV10-3; TRBD2 might be the D (6 bases). The CDR3 has 16 residues. Germline V gene sequence: CDR1 ENHRY, CDR2 SYGVKD. Trimming removed 4 bases from V and 0 bases from J, with 13 bases in between.

This chain uses TRBV10-3 with TRBJ2-3, with 9 bases lining up with TRBD1. V lost 3 bases and J lost 4; bases outside the gene matches: 5. This CDR3 spans 15 amino acids. Looked up from germline, CDR1 is ENHRY and CDR2 is SYGVKD. Here the CDR3 reads CAISDEGQGPDTQYF. CDR3 DNA sequence: TGTGCCATCAGTGACGAAGGACAGGGGCCAGATACGCAGTATTTT.

The chain combines TRBV6-5 with TRBJ2-3; 12 bases align to TRBD2. V lost 7 bases, J lost 6 bases, and 8 bases stayed unmatched. Germline assignment: CDR1 MNHEY and CDR2 SVGAGI. This CDR3 has 15 amino acids. The CDR3 is CASNLAGGPRDTQYF. Here the CDR3 DNA reads TGTGCCAGCAATCTAGCGGGAGGGCCTAGGGATACGCAGTATTTT.

The chain has TRBV6-5 and TRBJ2-3, with 13 bases lining up with TRBD2. Germline CDR1 MNHEY, CDR2 SVGAGI. CDR3 length: 14 residues. The V gene end was trimmed by 10 bases and the J gene end by 4 bases; junction bases not matched to a gene: 5. The CDR3 here is CATGLAGVSDTQYF. The CDR3 DNA reads TGTGCCACCGGACTAGCGGGGGTCTCAGATACGCAGTATTTT.

The J gene is TRBJ2-1, the V gene TRBV6-5; 12 bases agree with TRBD2. V was pared by 5 bases and J by 9 bases, with 8 bases of the junction left unmatched. Germline CDR1 MNHEY, CDR2 SVGAGI. This CDR3 has 15 residues. The CDR3 bases are TGTGCCAGCAGTCTCGCTAGCGGGGGGGGGCTTGAGCAGTTCTTC. This codes for CASSLASGGGLEQFF.

This chain links TRBV14 with TRBJ1-1; weak D call: TRBD1 (5 bases). Germline loops: CDR1 SGHDN, CDR2 FVKESK. Trimming stripped 5 bases from V and 5 bases from J, with 18 bases between. CDR3 length equals 15 residues. As DNA, the CDR3 is TGTGCCAGCAGCTCGGGGCGGGGGTATTGGACTGAAGCTTTCTTT. Its translation: CASSSGRGYWTEAFF.

This rearrangement joins TRBV4-1 to TRBJ1-1; D is undetermined. There are 16 residues in the CDR3. Trimming left V 1 base short and J 1 base short, with 13 bases between. Germline CDR1 and CDR2: MGHRA and YSYEKL. CDR3 sequence: CASSQVRLGENTEAFF. The CDR3 DNA reads TGCGCCAGCAGCCAAGTAAGGTTGGGAGAGAACACTGAAGCTTTCTTT.

This chain links TRBV28 with TRBJ2-1; the match to TRBD2 covers 11 bases. Germline-derived CDR1 and CDR2 are MDHEN and SYDVKM. The V segment lost 5 bases and the J segment 2 bases; nucleotides outside the gene matches: 5. The CDR3 sequence is 16 residues long. CDR3 sequence (DNA): TGTGCCAGCAGTCCTTCACTAGCGGGGGCCTACAATGAGCAGTTCTTC. This codes for CASSPSLAGAYNEQFF.

The chain joins TRBV19 to TRBJ1-1, with TRBD1 matching 9 bases. V was pared by 2 bases and J by 4 bases, with 8 bases of the junction left unmatched. Germline V gene sequence: CDR1 LNHDA, CDR2 SQIVND (reference sequence). The CDR3 sequence is 16 residues long. CDR3: CASSILKGQGSTEAFF. The CDR3 bases are TGTGCCAGTAGTATATTAAAGGGACAGGGTAGCACTGAAGCTTTCTTT.

The V call is TRBV11-2, the J call TRBJ2-1; TRBD2 matches at 7 bases. CDR3 size: 15 residues. The V segment lost 1 base and the J segment 6 bases; nucleotides outside the gene matches: 6. Germline V gene sequence: CDR1 SGHAT, CDR2 FQNNGV. In DNA, the CDR3 is TGTGCCAGCAGCTTAGGGGCGGGAGCGACCAATGAGCAGTTCTTC. It encodes CASSLGAGATNEQFF.

This clone has ten or more counts. J is TRBJ2-1 and V is TRBV2; 9 nucleotides agree with TRBD1. The ends lost 8 bases at V and 0 bases at J; junction bases unmatched: 5. Germline CDR1 reads SNHLY; CDR2 reads FYNNEI. This CDR3 contains 15 residues. CDR3 nucleotide sequence: TGTGCCAGCCTCCGGGGACAGGGCTCCTACAATGAGCAGTTCTTC. Protein: CASLRGQGSYNEQFF.

The chain joins TRBV9 to TRBJ1-2; 8 bases match TRBD1. CDR3 length: 13 amino acids. Germline CDR1 reads SGDLS; CDR2 reads YYNGEE. Trimming at V came to 3 bases and at J to 6 bases, leaving 4 bases not matched to a gene. The CDR3 is CASSAGTGDGYTF. CDR3 nucleotides: TGTGCCAGCAGCGCTGGGACAGGCGATGGCTACACCTTC.

This clone was detected only once. The gene calls are TRBV27 and TRBJ2-5; 14 nucleotides match TRBD2. Trimming took 5 bases from V and 5 from J; bases not matched to a gene: 4. Germline CDR1 reads MNHEY; CDR2 reads SMNVEV (reference sequence). The CDR3 covers 15 residues. In nucleotides, the CDR3 is TGTGCCAGCAGTCGGACTAGCGGGAGGAGGGAGACCCAGTACTTC. It specifies CASSRTSGRRETQYF.

The V and J genes are TRBV7-2 and TRBJ2-1; TRBD2 agrees at 11 bases. This CDR3 spans 15 amino acids. V gave up 1 base and J gave up 8 bases; unmatched junction bases: 4. Germline lookup yields CDR1 SGHTA and CDR2 FQGNSA. The DNA for the CDR3 is TGTGCCAGCAGCTTAGGACTAGCGGGACCCTATGAGCAGTTCTTC. Translating gives CASSLGLAGPYEQFF.

J is TRBJ2-7 and V is TRBV5-6; tentative D call: TRBD2 (5 bases). V lost 2 bases and J lost 3, with 6 bases in between. CDR1 and CDR2 (germline): SGHDT, YYEEEE. The CDR3 runs to 12 residues. The CDR3 DNA reads as TGTGCCAGCAGCTTTAGCGTCTACGAGCAGTACTTC. This translates into CASSFSVYEQYF.

The chain joins TRBV5-1 to TRBJ2-7; TRBD1 aligns across 7 bases. From germline, CDR1 is SGHRS and CDR2 YFSETQ. The CDR3 is 13 amino acids. Trimming took 6 bases from V and 5 from J; bases not matched to a gene: 8. The CDR3 region is CASTSHRGHEQYF. CDR3 DNA: TGCGCCAGCACCTCTCACAGGGGCCACGAGCAGTACTTC.

The chain has TRBV19 and TRBJ1-1, with 7 bases fitting TRBD1. This CDR3 contains 17 residues. J was trimmed by 8 bases and V by 5 bases; bases with no gene match: 20. Germline assignment: CDR1 LNHDA and CDR2 SQIVND (reference sequence). In nucleotides, the CDR3 is TGTGCCAGTAGTGCCCGTCGGGACAGTGGCTTCCTCAGGGAAGCTTTCTTT. This sequence encodes CASSARRDSGFLREAFF.